This TCR beta chain was sequenced during a study of radiotherapy plus CTLA-4 blockade in lung cancer. Background on the study: An objective response was seen in roughly 20% of patients, and disease control in 31%. Study-wide findings and caveats: In blood, TCR clones derived from the tumor expanded after radiotherapy plus ipilimumab.

This CDR3 has 15 residues. V lost 2 bases and J 3 bases, leaving 14 bases between the germline ends. The germline V gene has CDR1 MGHDK and CDR2 SYGVNS. Data came from immunoSEQ multiplex PCR; TCRdb stores just in-frame clones and leaves some out. This table holds over 80,000 clones, 80% to 85% found once. Details on this clone: Its antigen is as yet unknown.

The receptor's source is a human donor with non-small cell lung cancer who had stable disease on radiotherapy plus ipilimumab. This chain uses TRBV25-1 with TRBJ2-7; no clear D gene. Sequenced material: peripheral blood, taken from a patient treated with radiotherapy plus ipilimumab. CDR3 sequence (DNA): TGTGCCAGCAGTGAAGCAAACAGAGAAGACTACGAGCAGTACTTC. Protein sequence: CASSEANREDYEQYF.